The next 25 T cell receptor beta chains were all read from a single sample in a study of CD4 T cells in relation to SARS-CoV-2 and coronaviruses. These TCRs' antigens remain unknown. Method: immunoSEQ multiplex PCR; TCRdb's copy keeps in-frame clones and lacks some. This table has approximately 25,000 clones, 75% to 85% appearing once. Before the COVID-19 pandemic, during about 2011-2019, CD4+ T cells were taken from unexposed donors. After roughly ten days of culture, CD4+ T cells were isolated. The sample comprised CD4+ T cells from PBMCs, cultured in vitro. All receptors derive from a human donor in good health.

This clone has a single count. The rearrangement uses TRBV5-1 and TRBJ2-3; TRBD2 matches at 9 bases. Germline CDR1 and CDR2: SGHRS and YFSETQ. V lost 0 bases to trimming and J lost 2 bases; unmatched junction nucleotides: 7. The CDR3 length is 17 residues. The CDR3, as DNA: TGCGCCAGCAGCTTGGTTTTTAGCGGGGGATTCACAGATACGCAGTATTTT. Translation gives CASSLVFSGGFTDTQYF. The full variable domain, with the rest looked up from reference TRBV5-1 and TRBJ2-3, is KAGVTQTPRYLIKTRGQQVTLSCSPISGHRSVSWYQQTPGQGLQFLFEYFSETQRNKGNFPGRFSGRQFSNSRSEMNVSTLELGDSALYLCASSLVFSGGFTDTQYFGPGTRLTVL.

The gene calls are TRBV19 and TRBJ1-1; D remains ambiguous. V was shortened by 4 bases and J by 3 bases, with 9 bases between the two germline ends. The CDR3 sequence is 13 residues long. CDR1 is LNHDA and CDR2 is SQIVND in the germline V gene (reference sequence). The chain's CDR3 is CASSTHKDTEAFF. The DNA for the CDR3 is TGTGCCAGTAGTACCCACAAGGACACTGAAGCTTTCTTT.

This sequence joins TRBV4-3 and TRBJ2-3; a weak D match, TRBD2 (6 bases). The CDR3 runs to 15 residues. With 3 bases removed from V and 5 bases from J, the gap between germline ends came to 15 bases. In germline, CDR1 is LGHNA, CDR2 YSLEER. The CDR3 region has the DNA TGCGCCAGCAGCCAGCGGGACCGCATCGGAGATACGCAGTATTTT. Translated: CASSQRDRIGDTQYF.

This chain joins TRBV7-9 and TRBJ1-1; 10 bases fit TRBD1. This CDR3 has 13 amino acids. V lost 7 bases to trimming and J lost 5 bases; unmatched junction nucleotides: 4. Germline assignment: CDR1 SEHNR and CDR2 FQNEAQ (reference sequence). As DNA, the CDR3 is TGTGCCAGCACCCGGACAGGGGGAACTGAAGCTTTCTTT. Translated: CASTRTGGTEAFF.

The genes are TRBV30 and TRBJ1-2; tentatively, D is TRBD1 (6 bases). The germline V and J ends were trimmed by 0 bases and 8 bases, with 22 bases remaining between them. CDR1 and CDR2 (germline): GTSNPN, SVGIG (reference sequence). The CDR3 runs 16 residues. This CDR3 is CAWSVGGAGSVQGYTF. The CDR3 DNA follows: TGTGCCTGGAGTGTAGGGGGGGCAGGGTCCGTCCAAGGCTACACCTTC. The whole variable domain, remainder taken from reference TRBV30 and TRBJ1-2, is SQTIHQWPATLVQPVGSPLSLECTVEGTSNPNLYWYRQAAGRGLQLLFYSVGIGQISSEVPQNLSASRPQDRQFILSSKKLLLSDSGFYLCAWSVGGAGSVQGYTFGSGTRLTVV.

V gene TRBV19 combines with J gene TRBJ1-5; no clear D. The germline CDR1 and CDR2 sequences are LNHDA and SQIVND (reference sequence). V lost 7 bases and J lost 2, with 12 bases in between. The CDR3 covers 14 residues. The CDR3 protein is CASNQIWGNQPQHF. CDR3 in DNA: TGTGCCAGTAACCAGATCTGGGGCAATCAGCCCCAGCATTTT.

This clone came up a few times. V and J are TRBV11-2 and TRBJ1-2; 9 bases are shared with TRBD1. This CDR3 spans 16 amino acids. The J segment lost 6 bases and the V segment lost 5 bases, leaving 13 bases of the junction unmatched. CDR1 and CDR2 from the germline V gene are SGHAT and FQNNGV. CDR3 DNA sequence: TGTGCCAGCAGCATTCAACCGGGACAGGGTTTGGATGGCTACACCTTC. Translating it yields CASSIQPGQGLDGYTF.

The V and J genes are TRBV4-2 and TRBJ2-3, with 12 bases lining up with TRBD2. This CDR3 has 16 residues. Germline lookup yields CDR1 LGHNA and CDR2 YNFKEQ. The trim removed 3 bases at V and 3 bases at J, leaving 4 bases unmatched. CDR3 DNA sequence: TGTGCCAGCAGCCAGGAACTAGCGGGAGGAACAGATACGCAGTATTTT. Translated, it gives CASSQELAGGTDTQYF.

J is TRBJ1-1 and V is TRBV2, with D unclear. Germline-derived CDR1 and CDR2 are SNHLY and FYNNEI. V lost 3 bases and J lost 4, with 12 bases in between. This CDR3 is built from 14 residues. The CDR3 nucleotides read TGTGCCAGCAGTGACCTGAGGATGGGCACTGAAGCTTTCTTT. It specifies CASSDLRMGTEAFF.

This clone was observed once. V gene TRBV3-1 (or the pseudogene TRBV3-2) combines with J gene TRBJ2-4; the match to TRBD2 covers 7 bases. The CDR3 totals 18 residues. Germline CDR1 is LGHDT and CDR2 is YNNKEL (reference sequence). Trimming removed 1 base from V and 0 bases from J; junction bases left unmatched: 9. The CDR3 DNA reads TGTGCCAGCAGCCAAGGGGCTAGCGGAGGGGTAGCCAAAAACATTCAGTACTTC. This codes for CASSQGASGGVAKNIQYF.

This clone was picked up a small number of times. The rearrangement joins TRBV4-2 to TRBJ1-3; D unclear. The germline CDR1 and CDR2 sequences are LGHNA and YNFKEQ. The V and J ends lost 0 bases and 7 bases respectively, with 7 bases between them. The CDR3 length is 13 residues. The CDR3 nucleotides are TGTGCCAGCAGCCAAGATATACTCAACACCATATATTTT. Translation gives CASSQDILNTIYF.

The chain is built from TRBV7-9 and TRBJ2-2, with 8 bases lining up with TRBD2. Germline V lookup: CDR1 SEHNR, CDR2 FQNEAQ (reference sequence). V gave up 7 bases and J gave up 3 bases; unmatched junction bases: 13. This CDR3 spans 17 amino acids. CDR3 region: CASNRAGGALDTGELFF. The CDR3 DNA reads TGTGCCAGCAACCGTGCCGGGGGGGCTCTCGACACCGGGGAGCTGTTTTTT.

V gene TRBV19 combines with J gene TRBJ1-1; TRBD1 matches 8 bases. The CDR3 extends over 15 amino acids. Trimming removed 3 bases from V and 6 bases from J; junction bases left unmatched: 9. Germline V CDR1 and CDR2: LNHDA, SQIVND (reference sequence). CDR3 sequence reads: CASSISQVQGAEAFF. In DNA, the CDR3 is TGTGCCAGTAGTATCTCACAGGTACAGGGGGCTGAAGCTTTCTTT.

J is TRBJ2-7 and V is TRBV19; 11 bases fit TRBD2. The CDR3 consists of 15 residues. V lost 6 bases and J lost 7; bases outside the gene matches: 11. The germline V gene has CDR1 LNHDA and CDR2 SQIVND (reference sequence). The CDR3 coding sequence is TGTGCCAGTAGCATCCGACTAGCGGGATCGCGGGAGCAGTACTTC. Translated, it gives CASSIRLAGSREQYF.

The J gene is TRBJ1-1, the V gene TRBV18; D is ambiguous. Trimming removed 2 bases from V and 0 bases from J, with 4 bases in between. CDR3 length equals 13 residues. The germline CDR1 and CDR2 sequences are KGHSH and LQKENI. The CDR3 bases are TGTGCCAGCTCACCATCCATGAACACTGAAGCTTTCTTT. The encoded protein is CASSPSMNTEAFF.

The chain couples TRBV3-1 (or the pseudogene TRBV3-2) to TRBJ2-7; 7 bases align to TRBD1. Germline V gives CDR1 LGHDT, CDR2 YNNKEL (reference sequence). This CDR3 contains 15 residues. Trimming took 4 bases from V and 0 from J; bases not matched to a gene: 6. CDR3 loop: CASSLGTAISYEQYF. The CDR3 nucleotides are TGTGCCAGCAGCCTTGGGACAGCGATCTCCTACGAGCAGTACTTC.

For the CDR3, the DNA is TGTGCCAGCAGTGAAGGACATGGGAATGAGCAGTTCTTC. This sequence encodes CASSEGHGNEQFF. The chain links TRBV25-1 to TRBJ2-1, with D possibly being TRBD1 (5 bases). Trimming shortened V by 2 bases and J by 7 bases, and 9 bases separated the two germline ends. Germline lookup yields CDR1 MGHDK and CDR2 SYGVNS. The CDR3 totals 13 residues.

DNA of the CDR3: TGTGCCAGTAGCATACAGGGCTCGGTCTATGGCTACACCTTC. Amino acid sequence: CASSIQGSVYGYTF. This chain joins TRBV19 and TRBJ1-2, with TRBD1 as a possible D gene (6 bases). Per germline, CDR1 LNHDA and CDR2 SQIVND (reference sequence). Trimming took off 6 bases at V and 4 bases at J, with 15 bases between the two ends. The length of the CDR3 is 14 residues.

This clone has only a few counts. Here the CDR3 DNA reads TGTGCCAGCAGCCCCCTGACAGGGTTCAATGAAAAACTGTTTTTT. Its protein product is CASSPLTGFNEKLFF. The chain has TRBV7-2 and TRBJ1-4; 7 nucleotides agree with TRBD1. The J segment lost 5 bases and the V segment lost 5 bases, leaving 8 bases of the junction unmatched. Germline lookup yields CDR1 SGHTA and CDR2 FQGNSA. This CDR3 contains 15 residues. The full variable domain, its missing parts supplied by reference TRBV7-2 and TRBJ1-4, is GAGVSQSPSNKVTEKGKDVELRCDPISGHTALYWYRQSLGQGLEFLIYFQGNSAPDKSGLPSDRFSAERTGGSVSTLTIQRTQQEDSAVYLCASSPLTGFNEKLFFGSGTQLSVL.

The genes are TRBV7-9 and TRBJ2-5, with 7 bases lining up with TRBD1. CDR1 is SEHNR and CDR2 is FQNEAQ in the germline V gene (reference sequence). CDR3 length: 14 residues. The V segment lost 11 bases and the J segment 1 base; nucleotides outside the gene matches: 10. The CDR3 DNA is TGTGCCGGTTCTTCCGGGACAGCCCAAGAGACCCAGTACTTC. Protein product: CAGSSGTAQETQYF.

The J gene is TRBJ2-6, the V gene TRBV3-1 (or the pseudogene TRBV3-2), with a weak D call TRBD2 (5 bases). Germline assignment: CDR1 LGHDT and CDR2 YNNKEL (reference sequence). The CDR3 extends over 16 amino acids. V lost 4 bases to trimming and J lost 1 base, with 11 bases between them. CDR3 nucleotide sequence: TGTGCCAGCAGCCTTGCCACGGGATCTGGGGCCAACGTCCTGACTTTC. Protein product: CASSLATGSGANVLTF.

The rearrangement uses TRBV19 and TRBJ1-1; D perhaps matches TRBD1 (5 bases). V lost 6 bases and J lost 7, with 18 bases in between. This CDR3 is built from 14 residues. The germline CDR1 and CDR2 sequences are LNHDA and SQIVND (reference sequence). The CDR3 sequence: CASSRSRGMGEAFF. CDR3 DNA sequence: TGTGCCAGTAGCAGGTCTCGGGGGATGGGTGAAGCTTTCTTT.

This clone showed up just a few times. The chain links TRBV11-2 to TRBJ1-5; a possible D gene is TRBD1 (5 bases). The CDR3 is 13 residues long. The germline CDR1 and CDR2 sequences are SGHAT and FQNNGV. Trimming took 6 bases from V and 2 from J, leaving 8 bases between them. CDR3 in amino acids: CASSWGGNQPQHF. The CDR3 region has the DNA TGTGCCAGCAGTTGGGGGGGCAATCAGCCCCAGCATTTT.

The V gene is TRBV6-2 or TRBV6-3, the J gene TRBJ2-1, with TRBD2 matching 15 bases. Germline V gene data show CDR1 as MNHEY and CDR2 as SVGEGT. The J segment lost 10 bases and the V segment lost 5 bases, leaving 12 bases of the junction unmatched. The CDR3 runs 17 residues. CDR3 DNA sequence: TGTGCCAGCAGTAAACTAACCGGGACTAGCGGGGGGAACGAGCAGTTCTTC. Translating it yields CASSKLTGTSGGNEQFF.

The gene calls are TRBV27 and TRBJ1-2; weak D call: TRBD1 (5 bases). Per the germline V gene, CDR1 is MNHEY and CDR2 is SMNVEV (reference sequence). V was shortened by 2 bases and J by 7 bases, with 17 bases between the two germline ends. The CDR3 length is 15 residues. Written as DNA, the CDR3 is TGTGCCAGCAGTTTAATCGGAGAGGGGCGGGCTGGCTACACCTTC. Its protein product is CASSLIGEGRAGYTF.